A selection of T cell receptor beta chains follows, all from one sample in a study of cytomegalovirus exposure and HLA in healthy donors. Generated by immunoSEQ multiplex PCR, the TCRdb table keeps only in-frame clones and is missing some. The repertoire holds 150,000 to 200,000 clones, with roughly 78% as singletons. The material sequenced was PBMCs. These receptors came from a woman in her twenties or thirties in good health and CMV-seropositive. The CDR3 runs from the conserved cysteine through the conserved F or W. The D gene is left open where the match is weak. For some rows the clone size is stated as once, few or many, or as a class when expanded; others skip it.

TRBV5-6	.	TRBJ1-3	.	TGTGCCAGCAGCTTGGGAAGTGGCGGGTCCTCTGGAAACACCATATATTTT	CASSLGSGGSSGNTIYF
TRBV10-3	.	TRBJ1-5	TRBD1	TGTGCCATCATGGGACAGGGGGCAGGTCAGCCCCAGCATTTT	CAIMGQGAGQPQHF
TRBV25-1	.	TRBJ2-3	TRBD1	TGTGCCAGCAGTGAACGTCTCGGGACAGGGGATCGAGATACGCAGTATTTT	CASSERLGTGDRDTQYF
TRBV10-3	.	TRBJ2-7	.	TGTGCCATCAGTGAGTCCCGGTCAGGGAAAAGGTTGGACGAGCAGTACTTC	CAISESRSGKRLDEQYF
TRBV5-5	.	TRBJ2-1	.	TGTGCCAGCAGCTTGGTTCCGGGGGTAACGTACAATGAGCAGTTCTTC	CASSLVPGVTYNEQFF
TRBV5-6	once	TRBJ2-7	TRBD2	TGTGCCAGCAGCTTGGCGGGGGCTAGCGGGCTGAGGTACGAGCAGTACTTC	CASSLAGASGLRYEQYF
TRBV5-4	.	TRBJ2-7	.	TGTGCCAGCAGCATTCGCGACCGTCGGAGCTCCTACGAGCAGTACTTC	CASSIRDRRSSYEQYF
TRBV5-1	few	TRBJ1-2	.	TGCGCCAGCAGCTCCGGGGGTTATGGCTACACCTTC	CASSSGGYGYTF
TRBV6-6	.	TRBJ1-4	.	TGTGCCAGCAGTTACTACTCGGGGGATACAAAGATGTTTTTT	CASSYYSGDTKMFF
TRBV7-6	.	TRBJ2-2	.	TGTGCCAGCAGCGCGTCCGGGACACTGAACACCGGGGAGCTGTTTTTT	CASSASGTLNTGELFF
TRBV20-1	few	TRBJ2-5	.	TGCAGTGCTAGTCCCAAAGAGACCCAGTACTTC	CSASPKETQYF
TRBV4-3	.	TRBJ1-3	TRBD1	TGCGCCAGCAGCCAAGATACCAGGGGGCTAGGAAACACCATATATTTT	CASSQDTRGLGNTIYF
TRBV9	.	TRBJ2-2	TRBD2	TGTGCCAGCAGCGTCCGTCTAGCGGGACCGAACACCGGGGAGCTGTTTTTT	CASSVRLAGPNTGELFF
TRBV7-7	once	TRBJ1-2	.	TGTGCCAGCAGTTACCCAGGGTCCAACTATGGCTACACCTTC	CASSYPGSNYGYTF
TRBV11-2	.	TRBJ1-4	.	TGTGCCAGCAGCCGGGGACTAAATGAAAAACTGTTTTTT	CASSRGLNEKLFF
TRBV19	.	TRBJ2-3	.	TGTGCCAGTAGTATAGAACTTCTGAGGGGCACAGATACGCAGTATTTT	CASSIELLRGTDTQYF
TRBV9	.	TRBJ2-2	TRBD1	TGTGCCAGCAGCGGTACAGGGGAGATGGCCGGGGAGCTGTTTTTT	CASSGTGEMAGELFF
TRBV5-4	.	TRBJ2-1	TRBD1	TGTGCCGGCAGCTCTCGCGGACAGGGGAGTTGGAATGAGCAGTTCTTC	CAGSSRGQGSWNEQFF
TRBV5-1	once	TRBJ1-1	.	TGCGCCAGCGGTGGCATATCGAACACTGAAGCTTTCTTT	CASGGISNTEAFF
TRBV7-2	.	TRBJ2-7	.	TGTGCCAGCAGCTTATATGCAGAAACCTACGAGCAGTACTTC	CASSLYAETYEQYF
TRBV18	.	TRBJ2-1	.	TGTGCCAGCTCACCCAGGGCTGGGTCACGACAGTTCTTC	CASSPRAGSRQFF
TRBV2	.	TRBJ2-5	TRBD2	TGTGCCAGCGGCGAGGGGATAGCGGGAGTGGAGACCCAGTACTTC	CASGEGIAGVETQYF
TRBV7-8	.	TRBJ2-2	.	TGTGCCAGCAGCTTCGGACAGCTGAACACCGGGGAGCTGTTTTTT	CASSFGQLNTGELFF
TRBV11-2	.	TRBJ2-7	.	TGTGCCAGCAGCTTGTATCCCCAGACCTACGAGCAGTACTTC	CASSLYPQTYEQYF
TRBV6-5	once	TRBJ2-1	TRBD2	TGTGCCAGCAGTTACGCCCTAGCGGGGGGCAATGAGCAGTTCTTC	CASSYALAGGNEQFF
TRBV7-2	few	TRBJ1-5	.	TGTGCCAGCAGCTTATCGCGGGGGGGTCAGCCCCAGCATTTT	CASSLSRGGQPQHF
TRBV2	.	TRBJ1-2	.	TGTGCCAGCAGAGAGGACACTGCTATTAACTATGGCTACACCTTC	CASREDTAINYGYTF
TRBV15	.	TRBJ1-1	.	TGTGCCACCAGCAGAGGAGTTCTGGGCAGGGACACTGAAGCTTTCTTT	CATSRGVLGRDTEAFF
TRBV2	.	TRBJ1-1	TRBD1	TGTGCCAGCACCAGGACAGGGATGAACACTGAAGCTTTCTTT	CASTRTGMNTEAFF
TRBV7-9	.	TRBJ2-7	TRBD2	TGTGCCAGCAGCCGGACTAGCGGGAGGGCCCGGGAACTTGGGCAGTACTTC	CASSRTSGRARELGQYF
TRBV21-1	once	TRBJ1-5	.	TGTGCCAGCAGCCCCGAGGGAGGGGTCCGGCCCACGTCCCAGCATTTT	CASSPEGGVRPTSQHF
TRBV5-4	.	TRBJ1-1	TRBD1	TGTGCCAGCAGCTTGGTTCTACAGGGGGCGAACACTGAAGCTTTCTTT	CASSLVLQGANTEAFF
TRBV6-1	.	TRBJ2-7	TRBD2	TGTGCCAGCAGTGCCCCGGGACTAGGCTCCTACGAGCAGTACTTC	CASSAPGLGSYEQYF
TRBV11-2	few	TRBJ2-7	TRBD2	TGTGCCAGCAGTCCTACTAGCGGCCCCCTACGAGGGCAGTACTTC	CASSPTSGPLRGQYF
TRBV7-9	.	TRBJ2-7	.	TGTGCCAGCAGCCCCTACGATAGAGAGCAGTACTTC	CASSPYDREQYF
TRBV6-5	.	TRBJ1-1	.	TGTGCCAGCAGTTACCCCCGGACAGAAATGAACACTGAAGCTTTCTTT	CASSYPRTEMNTEAFF
TRBV2	.	TRBJ1-3	TRBD1	TGTGCCAGCACTACGACAGGGCCTGGAAACACCATATATTTT	CASTTTGPGNTIYF
TRBV4-3	.	TRBJ2-1	TRBD2	TGCGCCAGCAGCCAAGCTGCGGGGGGGCCCTACAATGAGCAGTTCTTC	CASSQAAGGPYNEQFF
TRBV27	.	TRBJ1-1	.	TGTGCCAGCAGCCTTTCTAGAGGTGACACTGAAGCTTTCTTT	CASSLSRGDTEAFF
TRBV11-2	few	TRBJ1-4	.	TGTGCCAGCAGCCTTGATCTACAGGATGAAAAACTGTTTTTT	CASSLDLQDEKLFF
TRBV2	.	TRBJ2-7	.	TGTGCCAGCAGACAGAGCGGGTTAAGACCGTACGAGCAGTACTTC	CASRQSGLRPYEQYF
TRBV7-9	.	TRBJ2-4	.	TGTGCCAGCAGCCCCCCGGGGGGCGGGGACATTCAGTACTTC	CASSPPGGGDIQYF
TRBV29-1	.	TRBJ1-5	.	TGCAGCGTTGCCGGGGAACAGAATCAGCCCCAGCATTTT	CSVAGEQNQPQHF
TRBV6-5	.	TRBJ1-2	.	TGTGCCAGCAGCGGGGGGAATGGCTACACCTTC	CASSGGNGYTF
TRBV4-1	.	TRBJ2-3	TRBD2	TGCGCCAGCAGCCAAGGTCCTAGCGGGAGAGGGGACACAGATACGCAGTATTTT	CASSQGPSGRGDTDTQYF
TRBV30	.	TRBJ2-2	.	TGTGCCTGGAGTCCCCCAGCGGAGGAGCTGTTTTTT	CAWSPPAEELFF
TRBV7-2	once	TRBJ1-1	.	TGTGCCAGCAGCTTAGTCGCAGGAAACACTGAAGCTTTCTTT	CASSLVAGNTEAFF
TRBV4-1	.	TRBJ1-2	TRBD1	TGCGCCAGCAGCCAAGATTTATCACAGGGGAATGGCTACACCTTC	CASSQDLSQGNGYTF
TRBV11-2	.	TRBJ1-2	TRBD1	TGTGCCAGCAGCTTAGGGACAGGGGCCTATGGCTACACCTTC	CASSLGTGAYGYTF
TRBV11-3	.	TRBJ2-1	TRBD2	TGTGCCAGCAGCTTACTTGGACTAGCCTCGCCCTACAATGAGCAGTTCTTC	CASSLLGLASPYNEQFF
TRBV27	.	TRBJ2-7	TRBD2	TGTGCCAGCAGTTCCCTGACTAGCGGAAATTACTACGAGCAGTACTTC	CASSSLTSGNYYEQYF
TRBV6-5	.	TRBJ2-3	.	TGTGCCAGCAGTTACTCGAGGTCGTTAGATACGCAGTATTTT	CASSYSRSLDTQYF
TRBV11-2	.	TRBJ2-2	.	TGTGCCAGCAGGTCTGTCACTGCGAACACCGGGGAGCTGTTTTTT	CASRSVTANTGELFF